This is a list of T cell receptor beta chains from one sample in a study of response to subunit inactivated influenza vaccine. TCRdb reanalysed the RT-PCR reads using MiXCR and keeps one entry per CDR3 protein. The profile covers fewer than 800,000 distinct CDR3 sequences, with around 14% appearing a single time and around a tenth taken by the ten largest. Source: PBMCs from blood, taken about 13 days after vaccination. Every receptor here comes from a man between 50 and 59 years old who received an inactivated influenza vaccine. The CDR3 runs from the conserved cysteine through the conserved F or W.

cdr3_aa	v_call	j_call
CATSSEEGNQETQYF	TRBV15	TRBJ2-5
CASSYRSVDSPEKLFF	TRBV6-5	TRBJ1-4
CASSQRDRNTGELFF	TRBV4-2	TRBJ2-2
CASSFYLTSGGADTQYF	TRBV11-2	TRBJ2-3
CATPENLAGVPSTDTQYF	TRBV2	TRBJ2-3
CASKSQPGVGTEAFF	TRBV12-3/TRBV12-4	TRBJ1-1
CASSLWMGETQYF	TRBV12-3/TRBV12-4	TRBJ2-5
CASSMRGFGNQPQHF	TRBV19	TRBJ1-5
CASSAADQNQPQHF	TRBV5-5	TRBJ1-5
CASSLNSLNQPQHF	TRBV12-3/TRBV12-4	TRBJ1-5
CASSYSPGLHNEQFF	TRBV6-9	TRBJ2-1
CASSPLYRDYTF	TRBV12-3/TRBV12-4	TRBJ1-2
CASSSQARNTEAFF	TRBV7-2	TRBJ1-1
CASSSGGGLNEQFF	TRBV19	TRBJ2-1
CAISESAARDRRDIQYF	TRBV10-3	TRBJ2-4
CASSEWGTDVNYGYTF	TRBV6-1	TRBJ1-2
CASRRDEGGAEAFF	TRBV7-9	TRBJ1-1
CAWSVQEVYGYTF	TRBV30	TRBJ1-2
CASSQETGSLGEQYF	TRBV14	TRBJ2-7
CASSLISGRAGDTQYF	TRBV27	TRBJ2-3
CASSQVPGNYEQYF	TRBV4-1	TRBJ2-7
CASSVSGTAEKLFF	TRBV5-1	TRBJ1-4
CASRRGLRGDEQFF	TRBV12-3/TRBV12-4	TRBJ2-1
CASSPGQGASGRYF	TRBV18	TRBJ2-5
CASSQEGSGGPYNEQFF	TRBV4-1	TRBJ2-1
CASSGTSGGDTDTQYF	TRBV3-1	TRBJ2-3
CASSNGRPHEQYF	TRBV28	TRBJ2-7
CAARLAGVNEQYF	TRBV6-1	TRBJ2-7
CASSKAGASIGTQYF	TRBV7-9	TRBJ2-5
CASSYGQRETQYF	TRBV12-3/TRBV12-4	TRBJ2-5
CSASRDRGYTDTQYF	TRBV20-1	TRBJ2-3
CASSYVLAGSSYNEQFF	TRBV6-2/TRBV6-3	TRBJ2-1
CASSPPFHGSTDTQYF	TRBV18	TRBJ2-3
CASSSGWDTEAFF	TRBV11-2	TRBJ1-1
CASSRSRGLFTDTQYF	TRBV18	TRBJ2-3
CSARDVGESYEQYF	TRBV20-1	TRBJ2-7
CASSIPSPGAYEQYF	TRBV6-2/TRBV6-3	TRBJ2-7
CASSGERGNQPQHF	TRBV6-1	TRBJ1-5
CASSSEFTALNYEQYF	TRBV7-2	TRBJ2-7
CSARGTSGRINTGELFF	TRBV20-1	TRBJ2-2
CASSTSSGGDEQFF	TRBV9	TRBJ2-1
CASSLDRWASTEAFF	TRBV5-1	TRBJ1-1
CASSPSRTDHSGNTIYF	TRBV4-1	TRBJ1-3
CSVGTGTGELFF	TRBV29-1	TRBJ2-2
CASSQDHQAGKTQYF	TRBV3-1	TRBJ2-5
CARGPGPGNYGYTF	TRBV5-5	TRBJ1-2